Following are 25 T cell receptor beta chains from one sample sequenced in a study of T cell responses to AZD1222 COVID-19 vaccine. Some clones are missing from TCRdb's copy, which holds only in-frame ones; the method was immunoSEQ multiplex PCR. The data contain around 130,000 clones, roughly nine tenths of them singletons. The sample in question was peripheral blood, obtained 28 days after the second AZD1222 dose. Receptors originate from an adult who received the AZD1222 COVID-19 vaccine.

CDR3 DNA sequence: TGTGCCAGCAGCTTGGCAGGGGCCAAAAACATTCAGTACTTC. This encodes CASSLAGAKNIQYF. The chain joins TRBV5-6 to TRBJ2-4, with a weak D call TRBD1 (5 bases). In germline, CDR1 is SGHDT, CDR2 YYEEEE. CDR3 length equals 14 residues. The V end lost 0 bases, the J end lost 1 base, and 5 bases lay between the germline ends.

This clone has just one count. The chain employs TRBV18 and TRBJ1-1; 9 bases line up with TRBD1. There are 14 residues in the CDR3. CDR1 and CDR2 (germline): KGHSH, LQKENI. The trim removed 4 bases at V and 7 bases at J, leaving 7 bases unmatched. As DNA, the CDR3 is TGTGCCAGCTCACGCCCGGGACAGGGTGTTGAAGCTTTCTTT. Its translation is CASSRPGQGVEAFF.

Here the CDR3 reads CASSPEWDRGQFF. CDR3 nucleotides: TGTGCCAGTAGTCCCGAATGGGACCGAGGGCAGTTCTTC. J is TRBJ2-1 and V is TRBV19; the D gene could be TRBD1 or TRBD2 (5 bases each). The CDR3 runs to 13 residues. Trimming cost V 5 bases and J 12 bases, with 17 bases left between them. Germline CDR1 and CDR2: LNHDA and SQIVND (reference sequence).

The rearrangement joins TRBV18 to TRBJ2-7; perhaps TRBD1 as D (6 bases). The CDR3 totals 15 residues. The V end lost 6 bases, the J end lost 0 bases, and 15 bases lay between the germline ends. Germline lookup yields CDR1 KGHSH and CDR2 LQKENI. CDR3 nucleotide sequence: TGTGCCAGCTCTTTGGACAGCTCCAGCTCCTACGAGCAGTACTTC. Its protein product is CASSLDSSSSYEQYF.

On this clone itself: Other DNA variants within this sample encode the same CDR3. The CDR3 reads CASSSRTGEQYF. For the CDR3, the DNA is TGTGCCAGCAGCTCCCGGACGGGGGAGCAGTACTTC. The chain couples TRBV11-2 to TRBJ2-7; a possible D gene is TRBD2 (5 bases). Trimming stripped 4 bases from V and 7 bases from J, with 11 bases between. In germline, CDR1 is SGHAT, CDR2 FQNNGV. CDR3 size: 12 residues. The variable domain in full, completed from reference TRBV11-2 and TRBJ2-7, reads EAGVAQSPRYKIIEKRQSVAFWCNPISGHATLYWYQQILGQGPKLLIQFQNNGVVDDSQLPKDRFSAERLKGVDSTLKIQPAKLEDSAVYLCASSSRTGEQYFGPGTRLTVT.

The CDR3 is CASSLDYNSPLHF. CDR3 DNA: TGTGCCAGCAGTCTAGACTATAATTCACCCCTCCACTTT. The gene calls are TRBV2 and TRBJ1-6; D is unclear. Trimming left V 5 bases short and J 3 bases short, with 5 bases between. Germline values: CDR1 SNHLY, CDR2 FYNNEI. The CDR3 length is 13 residues.

The J gene is TRBJ1-1, the V gene TRBV11-2; unclear D gene. Trimming took off 1 base at V and 7 bases at J, with 7 bases between the two ends. The CDR3 spans 12 residues. Germline V gives CDR1 SGHAT, CDR2 FQNNGV. CDR3 nucleotides: TGTGCCAGCAGCTTAGTTGAAAGTGAAGCTTTCTTT. Translation: CASSLVESEAFF.

This chain uses TRBV6-2 or TRBV6-3 with TRBJ1-4; D gene uncertain. V lost 0 bases to trimming and J lost 7 bases, with 15 bases between them. This CDR3 is 16 amino acids long. Germline lookup yields CDR1 MNHEY and CDR2 SVGEGT. This chain's CDR3 is CASSYSSSPEAEKLFF. The CDR3 DNA sequence: TGTGCCAGCAGTTACTCTTCCTCCCCGGAAGCTGAAAAACTGTTTTTT.

The table lists this clone with a count of one. This chain links TRBV5-1 with TRBJ2-5, with 9 bases fitting TRBD2. This CDR3 region has 16 residues. With V trimmed by 0 bases and J by 2 bases, 5 bases remained unmatched. CDR1 is SGHRS and CDR2 is YFSETQ in the germline V gene. The CDR3 reads CASSLAAGGPQETQYF. Here the CDR3 DNA reads TGCGCCAGCAGCTTGGCGGCGGGAGGGCCGCAAGAGACCCAGTACTTC.

The V call is TRBV21-1, the J call TRBJ2-7; the table's D gene call, TRBD2, was not cross checked with the DNA. TRBV21-1 is noted as a pseudogene. This CDR3 contains 17 residues. As DNA, the CDR3 is TGTGCCAGCAGCAAAGTAAGGTCTAGGTGTATAAGGTACGAGCAGTACTTC. Amino acid sequence: CASSKVRSRCIRYEQYF.

The J gene is TRBJ1-4, the V gene TRBV30; D is undetermined. With 0 bases removed from V and 0 bases from J, the gap between germline ends came to 8 bases. Germline V gene data show CDR1 as GTSNPN and CDR2 as SVGIG (reference sequence). The CDR3 consists of 15 residues. CDR3 coding DNA: TGTGCCTGGAGTGTAAGGTCAACAACTAATGAAAAACTGTTTTTT. This translates into CAWSVRSTTNEKLFF.

The chain links TRBV19 to TRBJ2-7; 8 positions match TRBD1. The CDR3 runs 15 residues. The J segment lost 2 bases and the V segment lost 1 base, leaving 4 bases of the junction unmatched. CDR1 is LNHDA and CDR2 is SQIVND in the germline V gene (reference sequence). The CDR3 reads CASSIGQGTTYEQYF. CDR3 DNA sequence: TGTGCCAGTAGTATAGGACAGGGGACAACCTACGAGCAGTACTTC.

The J gene is TRBJ2-1, the V gene TRBV6-6; TRBD1 matches at 7 bases. The CDR3 is 13 residues long. V shed 10 bases, J shed 2 bases, and the junction held 5 bases outside the gene matches. Germline CDR1 reads MNHNY; CDR2 reads SVGAGI (reference sequence). CDR3 loop: CATRGQAYNEQFF. The CDR3 region has the DNA TGTGCCACTAGGGGGCAGGCCTACAATGAGCAGTTCTTC.

The J gene is TRBJ1-2, the V gene TRBV5-6, with D possibly matching TRBD1 (6 bases). The CDR3 is 16 amino acids. Trimming left V 6 bases short and J 4 bases short, with 22 bases between. Germline values: CDR1 SGHDT, CDR2 YYEEEE. The CDR3 protein is CASKRRGDQGGYGYTF. The CDR3 DNA reads TGTGCCAGCAAACGGAGGGGGGACCAGGGCGGCTATGGCTACACCTTC.

The rearrangement uses TRBV28 and TRBJ1-5, with D maybe TRBD1 (5 bases). V was pared by 4 bases and J by 2 bases, with 12 bases between. This CDR3 spans 15 amino acids. Germline V gene data show CDR1 as MDHEN and CDR2 as SYDVKM. The CDR3 nucleotides read TGTGCCAGCAGTTCCCTGAGGGGAGGCAATCAGCCCCAGCATTTT. Amino acid sequence: CASSSLRGGNQPQHF. The whole variable domain, filled in from reference TRBV28 and TRBJ1-5, reads DVKVTQSSRYLVKRTGEKVFLECVQDMDHENMFWYRQDPGLGLRLIYFSYDVKMKEKGDIPEGYSVSREKKERFSLILESASTNQTSMYLCASSSLRGGNQPQHFGDGTRLSIL.

The J gene is TRBJ1-1, the V gene TRBV28; 7 nucleotides line up with TRBD1. There are 14 residues in the CDR3. Germline V gives CDR1 MDHEN, CDR2 SYDVKM. J lost 4 bases, V lost 5 bases, and 7 bases had no gene match. In nucleotides, the CDR3 is TGTGCCAGCAGTCCCCAGGGGGTGGGCACTGAAGCTTTCTTT. It is translated as CASSPQGVGTEAFF.

The CDR3 nucleotides read TGTGCCAGCAGTTACCCATACGGACAGGGGACCCAGCCCCAGCATTTT. This encodes CASSYPYGQGTQPQHF. The chain joins TRBV6-6 to TRBJ1-5, with 9 bases that match TRBD1. This CDR3 is 16 amino acids long. V shed 2 bases, J shed 7 bases, and the junction held 9 bases outside the gene matches. Germline V CDR1 and CDR2: MNHNY, SVGAGI (reference sequence).

CDR3 in DNA: TGTGCCAGCAGCGCTCGGACAGGGCTCAATCAGCCCCAGCATTTT. Translated, it gives CASSARTGLNQPQHF. V gene TRBV7-2 combines with J gene TRBJ1-5, with 8 positions matching TRBD1. Germline assignment: CDR1 SGHTA and CDR2 FQGNSA. The CDR3 loop spans 15 amino acids. J was trimmed by 3 bases and V by 5 bases; bases with no gene match: 6.

This chain links TRBV3-1 (or the pseudogene TRBV3-2) with TRBJ2-5; TRBD2 aligns across 10 bases. Germline trimming cut 4 bases from V and 5 bases from J; bases unmatched to any gene: 7. This CDR3 has 15 amino acids. CDR1 and CDR2 (germline): LGHDT, YNNKEL (reference sequence). The CDR3 DNA reads TGTGCCAGCAGCCTCCAGAGCGGGGGGGCGGAGACCCAGTACTTC. Its protein product is CASSLQSGGAETQYF.

V and J are TRBV30 and TRBJ1-6, with 8 bases aligning to TRBD1. The CDR3 covers 15 residues. Germline V gene lookup returns CDR1 GTSNPN and CDR2 SVGIG (reference sequence). Trimming took 5 bases from V and 8 from J; bases not matched to a gene: 11. CDR3: CAWRPTGAWDSPLHF. The CDR3 bases are TGTGCCTGGCGACCGACAGGGGCTTGGGATTCACCCCTCCACTTT.

The chain couples TRBV7-9 to TRBJ1-4; a possible D gene is TRBD1 (5 bases). The CDR3 is 14 amino acids. Germline V gives CDR1 SEHNR, CDR2 FQNEAQ (reference sequence). Trimming shortened V by 5 bases and J by 8 bases, and 15 bases separated the two germline ends. In DNA form, the CDR3 reads TGTGCCAGCAGCCCCACGGGGGGTCCCGAAAAACTGTTTTTT. Protein sequence: CASSPTGGPEKLFF.

The chain recombines TRBV6-5 with TRBJ1-4, with 10 positions matching TRBD1. Germline-derived CDR1 and CDR2 are MNHEY and SVGAGI. The CDR3 runs 15 residues. V shed 6 bases and J 8 bases; nucleotides not matched to a gene: 9. Written as DNA, the CDR3 is TGTGCCAGCAGCACCAGAGGACAGGGGGACGAAAAACTGTTTTTT. Amino acids: CASSTRGQGDEKLFF.

This chain joins TRBV18 and TRBJ1-1, with D possibly TRBD1 on 5 matching bases. CDR1 and CDR2 from the germline V gene are KGHSH and LQKENI. This CDR3 is 15 amino acids long. V was trimmed by 3 bases and J by 1 base, leaving 12 bases between them. DNA for the CDR3: TGTGCCAGCTCACCCCAGGGCCCAAAGAACACTGAAGCTTTCTTT. This gives the protein CASSPQGPKNTEAFF.

A few counts support this clone. The genes are TRBV2 and TRBJ2-7; D possibly uses TRBD1 or TRBD2 (5 bases each). Trimming removed 3 bases from V and 5 bases from J, with 11 bases in between. The CDR3 covers 13 residues. Germline loops: CDR1 SNHLY, CDR2 FYNNEI. The CDR3 nucleotides are TGTGCCAGCAGTGACAGAGGGGATCACGAGCAGTACTTC. This encodes CASSDRGDHEQYF.

The J gene is TRBJ1-2, the V gene TRBV4-1; D gene ambiguous. Germline V lookup: CDR1 MGHRA, CDR2 YSYEKL. V dropped 7 bases and J dropped 4 bases, with 10 bases sitting between them. There are 12 residues in the CDR3. CDR3 region: CASKDSTYGYTF. The CDR3 nucleotides are TGCGCCAGCAAGGACTCAACCTATGGCTACACCTTC.